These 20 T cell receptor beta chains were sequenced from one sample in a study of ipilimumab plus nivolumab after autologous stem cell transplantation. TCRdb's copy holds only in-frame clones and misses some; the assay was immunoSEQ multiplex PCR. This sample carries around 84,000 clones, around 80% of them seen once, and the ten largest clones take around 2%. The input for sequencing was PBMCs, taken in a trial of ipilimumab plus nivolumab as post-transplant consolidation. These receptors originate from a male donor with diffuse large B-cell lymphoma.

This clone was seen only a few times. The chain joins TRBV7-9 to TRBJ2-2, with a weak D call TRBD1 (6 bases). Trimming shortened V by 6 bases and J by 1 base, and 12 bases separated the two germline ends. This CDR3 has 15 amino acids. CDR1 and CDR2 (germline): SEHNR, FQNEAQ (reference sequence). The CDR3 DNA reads TGTGCCAGCAGATCGACAGGAGGGAACACCGGGGAGCTGTTTTTT. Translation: CASRSTGGNTGELFF.

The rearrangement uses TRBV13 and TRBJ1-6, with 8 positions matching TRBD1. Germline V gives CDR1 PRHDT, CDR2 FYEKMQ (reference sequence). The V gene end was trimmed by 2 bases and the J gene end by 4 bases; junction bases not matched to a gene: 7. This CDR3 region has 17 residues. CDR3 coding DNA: TGTGCCAGCAGCTTATCACAGGGGGATCGATATAATTCACCCCTCCACTTT. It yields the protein CASSLSQGDRYNSPLHF.

The CDR3 bases are TGCGCCAGCAGCGAGGGACTAGCGGGGGGCCTCACAGATACGCAGTATTTT. Its protein product is CASSEGLAGGLTDTQYF. The chain links TRBV5-1 to TRBJ2-3; TRBD2 aligns across 15 bases. This CDR3 contains 17 residues. Germline trimming cut 4 bases from V and 2 bases from J; bases unmatched to any gene: 5. Germline lookup yields CDR1 SGHRS and CDR2 YFSETQ.

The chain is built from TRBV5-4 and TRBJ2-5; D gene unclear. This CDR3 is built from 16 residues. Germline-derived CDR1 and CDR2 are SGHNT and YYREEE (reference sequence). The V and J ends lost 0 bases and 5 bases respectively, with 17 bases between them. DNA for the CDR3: TGTGCCAGCAGCTTGGCAGCCGGACCCGGTGGGGAGACCCAGTACTTC. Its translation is CASSLAAGPGGETQYF. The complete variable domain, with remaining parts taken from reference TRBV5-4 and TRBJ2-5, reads ETGVTQSPTHLIKTRGQQVTLRCSSQSGHNTVSWYQQALGQGPQFIFQYYREEENGRGNFPPRFSGLQFPNYSSELNVNALELDDSALYLCASSLAAGPGGETQYFGPGTRLLVL.

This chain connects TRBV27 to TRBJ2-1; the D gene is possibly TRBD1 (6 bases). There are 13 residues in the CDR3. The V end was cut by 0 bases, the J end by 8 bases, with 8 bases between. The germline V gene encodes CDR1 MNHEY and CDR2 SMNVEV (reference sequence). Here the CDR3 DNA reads TGTGCCAGCAGTTTATCTGGGGGCTATGAGCAGTTCTTC. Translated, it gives CASSLSGGYEQFF.

The CDR3 region has the DNA TGTGCCAGCAGTGCACAGGACTCGGCAAACACCATATATTTT. This codes for CASSAQDSANTIYF. V usage is TRBV6-1 and J usage is TRBJ1-3, with TRBD1 as a possible D gene (5 bases). The germline V gene encodes CDR1 MNHNS and CDR2 SASEGT. V was cut by 4 bases and J by 6 bases, with 13 bases left in between. The CDR3 consists of 14 residues.

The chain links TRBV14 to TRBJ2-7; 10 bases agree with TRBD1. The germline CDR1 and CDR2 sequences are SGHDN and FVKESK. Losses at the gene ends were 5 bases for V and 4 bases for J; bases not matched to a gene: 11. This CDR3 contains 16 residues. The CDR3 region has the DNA TGTGCCAGCAGCTTCGTCTCCGGGACAGGGGAGTACGAGCAGTACTTC. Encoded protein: CASSFVSGTGEYEQYF.

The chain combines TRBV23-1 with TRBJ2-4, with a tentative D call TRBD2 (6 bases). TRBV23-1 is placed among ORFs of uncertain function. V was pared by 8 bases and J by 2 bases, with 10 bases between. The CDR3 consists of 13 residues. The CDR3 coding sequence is TGCGCCAGCGCGGGGTCTTCCAAAAACATTCAGTACTTC. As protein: CASAGSSKNIQYF.

The CDR3 loop reads CASSAAGQGSSYEQYF. The CDR3 DNA follows: TGTGCCAGCAGCGCGGCGGGACAGGGATCTTCCTACGAGCAGTACTTC. V gene TRBV9 combines with J gene TRBJ2-7; 9 bases are a match to TRBD1. V was pared by 3 bases and J by 1 base, with 8 bases of the junction left unmatched. CDR1 and CDR2 from the germline V gene are SGDLS and YYNGEE. The CDR3 runs to 16 residues.

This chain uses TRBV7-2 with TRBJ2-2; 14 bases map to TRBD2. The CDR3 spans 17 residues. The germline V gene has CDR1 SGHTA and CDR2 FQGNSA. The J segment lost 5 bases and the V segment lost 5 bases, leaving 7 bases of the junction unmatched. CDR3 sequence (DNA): TGTGCCAGCAGCCCGACTAGCGGGGGGGCCGTAACCGGGGAGCTGTTTTTT. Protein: CASSPTSGGAVTGELFF.

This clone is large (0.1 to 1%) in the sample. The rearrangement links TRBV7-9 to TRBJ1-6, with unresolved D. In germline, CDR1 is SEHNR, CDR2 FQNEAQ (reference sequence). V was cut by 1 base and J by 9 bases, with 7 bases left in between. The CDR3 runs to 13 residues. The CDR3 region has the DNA TGTGCCAGCAGCTTAGATTACCTTTCACCCCTCCACTTT. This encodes CASSLDYLSPLHF.

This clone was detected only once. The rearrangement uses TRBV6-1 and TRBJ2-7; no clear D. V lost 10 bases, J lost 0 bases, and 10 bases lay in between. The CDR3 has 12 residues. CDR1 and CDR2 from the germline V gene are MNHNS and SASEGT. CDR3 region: CAIGRSSYEQYF. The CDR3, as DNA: TGTGCCATCGGACGGAGCTCCTACGAGCAGTACTTC.

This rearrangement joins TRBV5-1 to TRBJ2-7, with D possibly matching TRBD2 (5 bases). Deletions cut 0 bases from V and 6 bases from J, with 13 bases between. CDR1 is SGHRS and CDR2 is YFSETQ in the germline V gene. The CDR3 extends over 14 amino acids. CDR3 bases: TGCGCCAGCAGCTTGGGCGCAGGACTGGGCGAGCAGTACTTC. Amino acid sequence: CASSLGAGLGEQYF. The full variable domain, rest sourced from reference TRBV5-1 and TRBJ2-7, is KAGVTQTPRYLIKTRGQQVTLSCSPISGHRSVSWYQQTPGQGLQFLFEYFSETQRNKGNFPGRFSGRQFSNSRSEMNVSTLELGDSALYLCASSLGAGLGEQYFGPGTRLTVT.

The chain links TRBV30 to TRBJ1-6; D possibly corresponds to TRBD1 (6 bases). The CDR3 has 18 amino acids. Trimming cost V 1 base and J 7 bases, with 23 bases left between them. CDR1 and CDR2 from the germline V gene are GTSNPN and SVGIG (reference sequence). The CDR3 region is CAWSEFRDTSRGNSPLHF. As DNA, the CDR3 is TGTGCCTGGAGTGAGTTCCGGGACACCTCCCGTGGGAATTCACCCCTCCACTTT.

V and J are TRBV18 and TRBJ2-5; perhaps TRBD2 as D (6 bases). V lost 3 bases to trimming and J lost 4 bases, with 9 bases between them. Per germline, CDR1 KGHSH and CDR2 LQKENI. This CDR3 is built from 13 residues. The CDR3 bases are TGTGCCAGCTCACCGGGACTTATAGAGACCCAGTACTTC. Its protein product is CASSPGLIETQYF.

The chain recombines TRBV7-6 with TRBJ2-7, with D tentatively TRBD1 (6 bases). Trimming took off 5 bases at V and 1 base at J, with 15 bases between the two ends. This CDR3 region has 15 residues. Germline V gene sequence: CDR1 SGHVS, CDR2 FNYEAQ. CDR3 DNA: TGTGCCAGCAGCCCAGTAGACAGGCCGTCCTACGAGCAGTACTTC. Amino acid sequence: CASSPVDRPSYEQYF.

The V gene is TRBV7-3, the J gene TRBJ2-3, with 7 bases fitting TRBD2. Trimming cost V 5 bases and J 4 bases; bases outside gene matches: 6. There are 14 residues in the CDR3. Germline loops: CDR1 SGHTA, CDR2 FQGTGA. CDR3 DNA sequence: TGTGCCAGCAGCCTACTGGGGGGGGCAGATACGCAGTATTTT. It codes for CASSLLGGADTQYF. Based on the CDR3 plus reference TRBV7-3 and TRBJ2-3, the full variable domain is GAGVSQTPSNKVTEKGKYVELRCDPISGHTALYWYRQSLGQGPEFLIYFQGTGAADDSGLPNDRFFAVRPEGSVSTLKIQRTERGDSAVYLCASSLLGGADTQYFGPGTRLTVL.

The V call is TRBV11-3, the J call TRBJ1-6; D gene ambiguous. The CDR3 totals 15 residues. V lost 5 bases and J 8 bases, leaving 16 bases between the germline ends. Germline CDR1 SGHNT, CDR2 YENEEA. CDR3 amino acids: CASSPFVAGDSPLHF. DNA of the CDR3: TGTGCCAGCAGCCCGTTCGTAGCCGGGGATTCACCCCTCCACTTT.

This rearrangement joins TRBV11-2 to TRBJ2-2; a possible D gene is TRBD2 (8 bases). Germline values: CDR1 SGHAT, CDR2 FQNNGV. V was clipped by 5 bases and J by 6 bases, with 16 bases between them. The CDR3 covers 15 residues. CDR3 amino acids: CASSILGRGPGELFF. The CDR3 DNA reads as TGTGCCAGCAGCATACTCGGGAGGGGGCCCGGGGAGCTGTTTTTT.

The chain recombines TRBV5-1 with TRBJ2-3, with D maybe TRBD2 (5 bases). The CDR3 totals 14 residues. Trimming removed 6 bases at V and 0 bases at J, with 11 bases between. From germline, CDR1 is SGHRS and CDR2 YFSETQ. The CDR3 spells CASTKAGSTDTQYF. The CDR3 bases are TGCGCCAGCACGAAGGCGGGTAGCACAGATACGCAGTATTTT.